The clone carrying this T cell receptor (beta chain) has a count of ten or more. Its specificity is unknown. RNA transcripts yielded amplified TCR beta CDR3 regions. A first-round RT-PCR of the TCR CDR3 used the HTBI primer set. TCRdb re-derived calls from the multiplex PCR reads in MiXCR, one entry per CDR3 protein. The data show roughly 200,000 distinct CDR3 sequences, roughly a sixth seen once. Per germline, CDR1 GTSNPN and CDR2 SVGIG (reference sequence). V shed 7 bases and J 5 bases; nucleotides not matched to a gene: 9. The CDR3 is made up of 13 amino acids. This specimen comes from a study of T cells in Graves' hyperthyroidism and ophthalmopathy. Lactation, pregnancy, other autoimmune disease or uncontrolled infection excluded patients. The source of the PBMCs was approximately 10 ml of fresh peripheral blood. Study-level points and caveats: Blood also contained most expanded thyroid clonotypes above 0.001. Ophthalmopathy was distinguished from stable hyperthyroidism by 13 V-J signatures.

The sequencing sample was made of blood. The rearrangement uses TRBV30 and TRBJ1-1, with 8 bases that match TRBD1. This TCR derives from a woman aged 45 to 65 with Graves' hyperthyroidism. DNA for the CDR3: TGTGCCTACCAACAGGGGGTTCGGACTGAAGCTTTCTTT. Translation gives CAYQQGVRTEAFF. Drawing the rest from reference TRBV30 and TRBJ1-1, the complete variable domain is SQTIHQWPATLVQPVGSPLSLECTVEGTSNPNLYWYRQAAGRGLQLLFYSVGIGQISSEVPQNLSASRPQDRQFILSSKKLLLSDSGFYLCAYQQGVRTEAFFGQGTRLTVV.